This TCR beta chain was captured in a study of prognosis after radiotherapy for stage I lung cancer (dated by TCRdb to the early 2020s). For the study in its entirety: Over 15 stage I NSCLC patients were enrolled in Nanjing, China, between early 2018 and early 2019. Concurrent therapy was not administered to any patient alongside SBRT. On tumor histology, twelve patients had adenocarcinoma and several had squamous cell carcinoma. The study sequenced around 40 blood samples from about 20 patients, one before and one after SBRT per patient. In about 14 patients the disease was a newly diagnosed primary stage I lung tumor, whereas about 5 had oligometastatic NSCLC following surgical resection of the primary tumor. SBRT was delivered in 3 to 5 fractions with a biologically effective dose of at least 100 Gy, and image-guided IMRT or VMAT was used for delivery. The cohort included about a dozen men and several women, with a median age of approximately 74 years and a range of about 53 to 85 years. Four of the 19 patients developed distant metastases after SBRT, at a median of approximately 7 months; the other 15 showed no significant progression. All patients were considered medically inoperable, owing to comorbidities in more than 10 and refusal of surgery in about seven. Peripheral blood TCR beta repertoires were profiled in stage I NSCLC patients before and after stereotactic body radiotherapy, and the study then linked these repertoires to distant failure. The full study reports these points: Tumor specificity of expanded TCR clones was not determined. Differences by metastasis status were reportedly seen in TRBV and TRBJ usage frequencies, involving two V genes at baseline and, after SBRT, nine V genes and two J genes. The study was limited by its small cohort and short follow-up, and the findings require independent validation. After SBRT, the number of unique TCR clones decreased (median approximately 10,000 before versus fewer than 7,500 after; Wilcoxon paired P=0.011). Post-SBRT Shannon entropy and its change from baseline were lower in patients who developed distant metastases; baseline Shannon entropy was not associated with metastases. All reported P values were unadjusted for multiple comparisons.

About this clonotype: Its antigen target is currently unknown. One base away there is no much larger clone; base qualities are not given.

All patients had node-negative disease on CT and PET/CT, and none had a history of other malignancies or prior chemotherapy or radiotherapy. At each of the two time points, 5.5 to 7.5 milliliters of peripheral venous blood were collected into EDTA tubes. PBMCs were isolated by Ficoll-Paque Plus density-gradient centrifugation. Right after collection, samples were kept at -80 degrees C until analysis. Two rounds of multiplex PCR were performed to amplify the TCR beta CDR3 region from genomic DNA. In the first round of PCR, primers specific to each TRBV and TRBJ gene were used, and the primer sequences are filed in Chinese patent CN105087789A. Universal primers were used in the second round of PCR. The Roche High Pure PCR Template Preparation Kit was used to extract genomic DNA from frozen PBMCs. Libraries were sequenced paired-end with 151 bp reads on an Illumina HiSeq 3000. Per the authors' processing: CutAdapt was used to remove raw reads lacking the multiplex PCR primer sequences. High-quality paired reads were merged into contigs with PEAR. By alignment to reference sequences, MiXCR assigned TRB V, D and J gene segments to each contig. CDR3 sequences were clustered by base quality and sequence similarity to remove sequencing errors. Shannon entropy normalized by the natural log of productive TCR sequence number was used as the measure of diversity. One minus Shannon entropy divided by the natural log of the number of unique clonotypes was used as the definition of clonality. Using the Youden index from ROC curves, the researchers picked the repertoire-metric cut-offs for progression-free survival, and all analyses were carried out in R 3.5.3. The public reads were reprocessed in TCRdb via fastp at Q25 and MiXCR, keeping in-frame beta chains. Each entry is one CDR3 protein sequence, shown with its most common DNA and genes. The V and J calls were determined by TCRdb, not by the authors. The sample has about 16,000 distinct CDR3 sequences on record, about 43% of them singletons. About two fifths of the sample is in the top ten clones.

The CDR3 runs 15 residues from the cysteine to the phenylalanine. Only the CDR3 part of the read is kept: 45 bases, read in frame from the first base. V loses 3 bases, J loses 4 bases, and the germline ends lie 15 bases apart. The germline V gene gives CDR1 as MNHEY and CDR2 as SVGAGI. Sequences were derived from PBMCs, sampled before or after stereotactic body radiation therapy (not recorded which). The clonotype was recovered from a donor aged 50 or older with non-small cell lung cancer. The rearranged chain carries TRBV6-5 and TRBJ1-2, with an unclear D gene assignment. The CDR3 region: CASSYGLNLFYGYTF. The sequenced DNA: TGTGCCAGCAGTTATGGCCTCAACCTCTTCTATGGCTACACCTTC.